The rows below give T cell receptor beta chains drawn from one sample of a study of blood T cell repertoires in COVID-19. The protocol was immunoSEQ multiplex PCR, while the TCRdb copy is restricted to in-frame clones and leaves out a portion. Counted here are a few hundred thousand clones, 89% occurring once; the ten biggest clones make up 3.5% to 5.5%. The sequenced sample was peripheral blood. All receptors come from a woman aged 40 to 50 who had recovered from COVID-19. Both conserved end residues are part of each CDR3. The D gene is left open where the match is weak. Not all rows give a size; the values are once, few, many and, for expanded clones, a class.

.	TRBV2	TRBJ1-2	.	TGTGCCAGCAGGACAGGATATATTATCTATGGCTACACCTTC	CASRTGYIIYGYTF
.	TRBV21-1	TRBJ2-1	.	TGTGCCAGCAGCAAAGAGGTGGAGCCGAGCTCCTACAATGAGCAGTTCTTC	CASSKEVEPSSYNEQFF
TRBD1	TRBV19	TRBJ1-2	.	TGTGCCAGTAGTAACCAGGACAGGGGGCTTATCTATGGCTACACCTTC	CASSNQDRGLIYGYTF
TRBD2	TRBV5-1	TRBJ2-3	.	TGCGCCAGCAGCTCGCTAGCGGCCAACACAGATACGCAGTATTTT	CASSSLAANTDTQYF
TRBD2	TRBV10-3	TRBJ2-7	.	TGTGCCATCAGACCCGGGACTAGCCACGAGCAGTACTTC	CAIRPGTSHEQYF
.	TRBV4-1	TRBJ2-3	.	TGCGCCAGCAGCCAAGACTTTGGCGGGACGGGTACAGATACGCAGTATTTT	CASSQDFGGTGTDTQYF
.	TRBV19	TRBJ1-1	.	TGTGCCAGTTCATCGATAGGGCCTCAAGGGGGGAACACTGAAGCTTTCTTT	CASSSIGPQGGNTEAFF
.	TRBV3-1/TRBV3-2	TRBJ1-5	.	TGTGCCAGCAGCCCCCGGGGGTCGGGCAATCAGCCCCAGCATTTT	CASSPRGSGNQPQHF
TRBD1	TRBV9	TRBJ1-1	.	TGTGCCAGCAGCGGGGGACAGGGGGCGAACACTGAAGCTTTCTTT	CASSGGQGANTEAFF
TRBD1	TRBV15	TRBJ1-2	once	TGTGCCACCAGCAGAGTCGACAGGGGGCACGCTGGCTACACCTTC	CATSRVDRGHAGYTF
TRBD2	TRBV7-9	TRBJ2-1	.	TGTGCCAGCAGCCTAGGGACTACTCATTACAATGAGCAGTTCTTC	CASSLGTTHYNEQFF
.	TRBV27	TRBJ2-1	.	TGTGCCAGCAGTTCAATAGCGTCCTACAATGAGCAGTTCTTC	CASSSIASYNEQFF
TRBD2	TRBV7-2	TRBJ2-5	.	TGTGCCAGCAGCTCGCCTAGCGGGCCCGAGACCCAGTACTTC	CASSSPSGPETQYF
.	TRBV2	TRBJ2-1	.	TGTGCCAGCAGTGAATTGGGGCAAGTTAACAATGAGCAGTTCTTC	CASSELGQVNNEQFF
.	TRBV21-1	TRBJ2-1	.	TGTGCCAGCAGCCCCCTTGGGGCGGGGGCCCCCAAGGGCAATGAGCAGTTCTTC	CASSPLGAGAPKGNEQFF
TRBD2	TRBV6-5	TRBJ2-1	.	TGTGCCAGCAGTAGGGGCGGGAGTGGATACAATGAGCAGTTCTTC	CASSRGGSGYNEQFF
.	TRBV12-3/TRBV12-4	TRBJ2-5	.	TGTGCCAGCACTCAGGGGCGGCTCGAGACCCAGTACTTC	CASTQGRLETQYF
TRBD1	TRBV2	TRBJ1-4	few	TGTGCCAGCATAAAGACAGGGGGTAATGAAAAACTGTTTTTT	CASIKTGGNEKLFF
TRBD2	TRBV2	TRBJ2-3	.	TGTGCCAGCAGTGCCCGGGGGGGCGCCGGACTCTTT	CASSARGGAGLF
.	TRBV25-1	TRBJ1-5	.	TGTGCCAGCAGGGAGGGCAATCAGCCCCAGCATTTT	CASREGNQPQHF
TRBD2	TRBV4-1	TRBJ2-5	.	TGCGCCAGCAGCCAAGTGGTTATAGCGGGGGGCCAAGAGACCCAGTACTTC	CASSQVVIAGGQETQYF
.	TRBV12-3/TRBV12-4	TRBJ1-2	.	TGTGCCAGCAGTTTAAACCCAGGGGATGGCTACACCTTC	CASSLNPGDGYTF
.	TRBV4-1	TRBJ2-3	.	TGCGCCAGCAGCCAAGTACTAGTCTCCACAGATACGCAGTATTTT	CASSQVLVSTDTQYF
TRBD2	TRBV5-1	TRBJ2-1	.	TGCGCCAGCAGCTCGGGACTACCCAAGATGTATGAGCAGTTCTTC	CASSSGLPKMYEQFF
.	TRBV10-2	TRBJ1-6	.	TGCGCCAGCAGTGATTTTGGCGGGGGTGGAAATTCACCCCTCCACTTT	CASSDFGGGGNSPLHF
.	TRBV6-5	TRBJ2-5	.	TGTGCCAGCAGTTACGGTAGCGACTATCAACAAGAGACCCAGTACTTC	CASSYGSDYQQETQYF
.	TRBV29-1	TRBJ2-5	.	TGCAGCGAAAGAAGGGGGGAGACCCAGTACTTC	CSERRGETQYF
.	TRBV5-4	TRBJ1-1	.	TGTGCCAGCAGCCCTACAATGGAGGCCTCTGAAGCTTTCTTT	CASSPTMEASEAFF
TRBD1	TRBV9	TRBJ1-2	.	TGTGCCAGCAGCGAAGGAAAGACAGGGACCTATGGCTACACCTTC	CASSEGKTGTYGYTF
.	TRBV28	TRBJ1-2	.	TGTGCCAGCAGCCTAGGGAGGATCTATGGCTACACCTTC	CASSLGRIYGYTF
.	TRBV5-6	TRBJ2-7	.	TGTGCCAGCAGCTCACCCGAGTACTACGAGCAGTACTTC	CASSSPEYYEQYF
TRBD1	TRBV4-1	TRBJ2-7	.	TGCGCCAGCAGCCACGGGACAGGGGGAAATTACGAGCAGTACTTC	CASSHGTGGNYEQYF
TRBD2	TRBV5-1	TRBJ2-1	.	TGCGCCAGCAGCTTGGTAGCGGCTAGCGGGGGGTATAACAATGAGCAGTTCTTC	CASSLVAASGGYNNEQFF
.	TRBV19	TRBJ1-2	.	TGTGCCAGTAGTCTCGGGGACTATGGCTACACCTTC	CASSLGDYGYTF
.	TRBV5-4	TRBJ2-3	.	TGTGCCAGCTCTCTCTCGCCCGGGGGGCTAATAACAGATACGCAGTATTTT	CASSLSPGGLITDTQYF
TRBD1	TRBV10-3	TRBJ1-2	.	TGTGCCATCACTATGGATCAGGGGGCGTCAAGGGGCTACACCTTC	CAITMDQGASRGYTF